A single T cell receptor (beta chain) is shown here with its context. Its antigen is currently unknown. Data came from immunoSEQ multiplex PCR; TCRdb stores just in-frame clones and leaves some out. The sample has some 170,000 clones, about 90% seen once; the top ten hold about 4.6%. This sample is part of a study of T cell responses to AZD1222 COVID-19 vaccine. Notes on the study in general: Across the whole spike, CD4 TCRs peaked at regions 160-218 and 743-854. Baseline seropositivity characterized only a handful of AZD1222 recipients. Recipients of two AZD1222 doses showed rising Spike-specific TCR breadth and depth. Clonal diversity may have been underestimated, and the donors were mostly white British, with more females than males.

This CDR3 spans 16 amino acids. V lost 0 bases to trimming and J lost 0 bases, with 8 bases between them. Germline values: CDR1 LGHNA, CDR2 YNFKEQ. The chain employs TRBV4-2 and TRBJ2-2; D call uncertain. Sequenced material: peripheral blood, taken on day 0 of MenACWY control vaccination. The TCR originated in an adult in good health. The DNA for the CDR3 is TGTGCCAGCAGCCAAGACAGCCCTCCGAACACCGGGGAGCTGTTTTTT. Its protein is CASSQDSPPNTGELFF.